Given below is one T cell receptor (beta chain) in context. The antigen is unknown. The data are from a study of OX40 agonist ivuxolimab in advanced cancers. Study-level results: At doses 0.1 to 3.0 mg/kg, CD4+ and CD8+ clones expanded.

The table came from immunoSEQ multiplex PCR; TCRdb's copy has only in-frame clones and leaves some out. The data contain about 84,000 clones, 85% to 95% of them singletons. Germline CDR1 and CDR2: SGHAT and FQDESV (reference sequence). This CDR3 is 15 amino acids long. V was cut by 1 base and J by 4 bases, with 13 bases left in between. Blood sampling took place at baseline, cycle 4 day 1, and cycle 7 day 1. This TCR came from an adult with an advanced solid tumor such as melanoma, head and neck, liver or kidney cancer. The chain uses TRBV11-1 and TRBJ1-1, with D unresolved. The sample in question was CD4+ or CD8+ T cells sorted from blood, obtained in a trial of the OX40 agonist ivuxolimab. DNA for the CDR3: TGTGCCAGCAGCTTAGGTAGAGGAGGTGGCACTGAAGCTTTCTTT. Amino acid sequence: CASSLGRGGGTEAFF.